This TCR beta chain was retrieved from a study of blood T cell repertoires in COVID-19. Overall study: Acute and convalescent COVID-19 specimens originated in the United States, Italy and Spain. T cells, B-cell-depleted T cells, or PBMCs supplied cDNA or gDNA.

In the authors' methods: Counts of nucleated cells, estimated from reference gene primer amplification, were obtained. Libraries were prepared by immunoSEQ multiplex PCR; TCRdb keeps only in-frame clonotypes and omits some of them. Clonal size and the V and J genes are those of that table, whereas D and trimming came from the DNA. Here the sample spans approximately 380,000 clones, 88% being singletons. Concerning this clone: The same CDR3 can be traced to other DNA sequences in this sample.

Two negative PCRs, clearance, or symptom resolution were required of recovered Cohort 3 donors. J gave up 2 bases and V 3 bases, and 4 bases lay outside the gene matches. Looked up from germline, CDR1 is SGHRS and CDR2 is YFSETQ. The CDR3 is 14 amino acids. The chain couples TRBV5-1 to TRBJ1-1; 7 bases are a match to TRBD1. Material: PBMCs or T cells enriched from blood (not recorded which). This receptor was identified in a woman younger than 35 who had recovered from COVID-19. The CDR3 DNA reads TGCGCCAGCAGCTCGGGACAGCTCAACACTGAAGCTTTCTTT. It encodes CASSSGQLNTEAFF. Filled out from reference TRBV5-1 and TRBJ1-1, the complete variable domain reads KAGVTQTPRYLIKTRGQQVTLSCSPISGHRSVSWYQQTPGQGLQFLFEYFSETQRNKGNFPGRFSGRQFSNSRSEMNVSTLELGDSALYLCASSSGQLNTEAFFGQGTRLTVV.